The rows below give T cell receptor beta chains drawn from one sample of a study of graft-versus-host responses after intestinal transplantation. TCRdb's copy holds only in-frame clones and misses some; the assay was immunoSEQ multiplex PCR. The sample comprises about 88,000 clones, 85% to 95% of which are singletons, and about 0.2% rests with the top ten. These receptors have no identified antigens. The source material was unstimulated CD4+ T cells sorted from spleen or lymph node cells, sampled before transplant. The receptor source for this set is a human donor who was the organ donor for an intestinal transplant. Each CDR3 is given with its conserved first and last residue. The order of the fields is J gene, clone size, V gene, D gene, CDR3 protein, CDR3 DNA. D genes are given only for firm matches. The size field is filled for only some rows; it gives once, few, many or a size class.

TRBJ2-2	once	TRBV2	TRBD1	CASSGQGSGELFF	TGTGCCAGCAGTGGACAGGGGTCCGGGGAGCTGTTTTTT
TRBJ2-7	once	TRBV28	TRBD2	CASSLYLGLAGGYSYEQYF	TGTGCCAGCAGTTTATACCTCGGACTAGCGGGGGGTTACTCCTACGAGCAGTACTTC
TRBJ2-1	NA	TRBV9	TRBD2	CASSEASGSYNEQFF	TGTGCCAGCAGCGAAGCTAGCGGCTCCTACAATGAGCAGTTCTTC
TRBJ2-7	once	TRBV19	TRBD1	CASSIGTGAYEQYF	TGTGCCAGTAGTATCGGGACAGGGGCTTACGAGCAGTACTTC
TRBJ1-1	NA	TRBV7-2	TRBD1	CASSLDRGRPEAFF	TGTGCCAGCAGCCTGGACAGGGGGAGGCCTGAAGCTTTCTTT
TRBJ2-2	NA	TRBV6-5	NA	CASKVDPFAGELFF	TGTGCCAGCAAAGTTGACCCTTTCGCCGGGGAGCTGTTTTTT
TRBJ1-2	NA	TRBV7-2	NA	CASSLTSGNGYTF	TGTGCCAGCAGCTTGACGAGCGGGAATGGCTACACCTTC
TRBJ2-3	NA	TRBV9	NA	CASSVGPGFSTDTQYF	TGTGCCAGCAGCGTAGGGCCAGGGTTCAGCACAGATACGCAGTATTTT
TRBJ2-6	few	TRBV7-8	NA	CASSDRAVNSGANVLTF	TGTGCCAGCAGCGATAGGGCAGTTAACTCTGGGGCCAACGTCCTGACTTTC
TRBJ1-1	NA	TRBV5-1	NA	CASSRTGLNTEAFF	TGCGCCAGCAGCCGTACAGGTTTGAACACTGAAGCTTTCTTT
TRBJ2-2	NA	TRBV5-1	NA	CASRRRDANTGELFF	TGCGCCAGCAGAAGGCGGGACGCAAACACCGGGGAGCTGTTTTTT
TRBJ2-2	NA	TRBV10-1	NA	CASSERRTGELFF	TGCGCCAGCAGTGAGCGGCGGACCGGGGAGCTGTTTTTT
TRBJ2-1	once	TRBV7-3	TRBD2	CASSLGTGRGNEQFF	TGTGCCAGCAGCTTGGGAACGGGGAGGGGTAATGAGCAGTTCTTC
TRBJ2-5	NA	TRBV7-9	NA	CASSFGRVSQETQYF	TGTGCCAGCAGCTTCGGTCGGGTCTCCCAAGAGACCCAGTACTTC
TRBJ1-2	NA	TRBV4-2	NA	CASSQDRAVNYGYTF	TGTGCCAGCAGCCAAGATCGCGCGGTGAACTATGGCTACACCTTC
TRBJ2-7	NA	TRBV5-1	TRBD1	CASSLYQGVYYEQYF	TGCGCCAGCAGCTTGTATCAGGGGGTCTACTACGAGCAGTACTTC
TRBJ1-2	NA	TRBV28	NA	CASNTGGYGYTF	TGTGCCAGCAACACGGGGGGATATGGCTACACCTTC
TRBJ1-4	NA	TRBV6-1	NA	CASGRAGWNEKLFF	TGTGCCAGCGGCCGGGCAGGGTGGAATGAAAAACTGTTTTTT
TRBJ1-1	NA	TRBV28	TRBD1	CASSFPTGPDTEAFF	TGTGCCAGCAGTTTCCCGACAGGGCCCGACACTGAAGCTTTCTTT
TRBJ2-1	NA	TRBV4-1	NA	CASSQSILSRGRSSYNEQFF	TGCGCCAGCAGCCAATCAATCCTTTCTAGAGGCAGGAGCTCCTACAATGAGCAGTTCTTC
TRBJ1-1	NA	TRBV6-5	NA	CASYSSLDTEAFF	TGTGCCAGCTATTCCTCTCTTGACACTGAAGCTTTCTTT
TRBJ2-1	NA	TRBV6-5	NA	CASSYSPPPSYNEQFF	TGTGCCAGCAGTTACTCGCCTCCCCCATCCTACAATGAGCAGTTCTTC
TRBJ1-1	NA	TRBV5-1	NA	CASNLGSNTEAFF	TGCGCCAGCAATCTGGGGTCGAACACTGAAGCTTTCTTT
TRBJ2-7	NA	TRBV9	NA	CASSPRTDNSYEQYF	TGTGCCAGCAGCCCGAGGACCGACAACTCCTACGAGCAGTACTTC
TRBJ1-5	once	TRBV5-1	NA	CASSPDGTANSNQPQHF	TGCGCCAGCAGCCCGGACGGCACAGCGAATAGCAATCAGCCCCAGCATTTT
TRBJ1-1	NA	TRBV2	NA	CASSREDTEAFF	TGTGCCAGCAGTCGGGAGGACACTGAAGCTTTCTTT
TRBJ1-6	NA	TRBV6-5	NA	CASGRKNLNSPLHF	TGTGCCAGCGGACGCAAAAACCTTAATTCACCCCTCCACTTT
TRBJ1-2	NA	TRBV7-9	NA	CASSLWRDGYTF	TGTGCCAGCAGCTTATGGAGGGACGGCTACACCTTC
TRBJ1-3	NA	TRBV5-5	NA	CASSILYRDSGNTIYF	TGTGCCAGCAGCATCCTCTACAGGGATTCTGGAAACACCATATATTTT
TRBJ1-6	NA	TRBV6-1	NA	CASSGTRGGSPLHF	TGTGCCAGCAGTGGGACCAGGGGCGGCTCACCCCTCCACTTT
TRBJ2-3	NA	TRBV7-9	NA	CASSFGQTTDTQYF	TGTGCCAGCAGCTTCGGACAGACCACAGATACGCAGTATTTT